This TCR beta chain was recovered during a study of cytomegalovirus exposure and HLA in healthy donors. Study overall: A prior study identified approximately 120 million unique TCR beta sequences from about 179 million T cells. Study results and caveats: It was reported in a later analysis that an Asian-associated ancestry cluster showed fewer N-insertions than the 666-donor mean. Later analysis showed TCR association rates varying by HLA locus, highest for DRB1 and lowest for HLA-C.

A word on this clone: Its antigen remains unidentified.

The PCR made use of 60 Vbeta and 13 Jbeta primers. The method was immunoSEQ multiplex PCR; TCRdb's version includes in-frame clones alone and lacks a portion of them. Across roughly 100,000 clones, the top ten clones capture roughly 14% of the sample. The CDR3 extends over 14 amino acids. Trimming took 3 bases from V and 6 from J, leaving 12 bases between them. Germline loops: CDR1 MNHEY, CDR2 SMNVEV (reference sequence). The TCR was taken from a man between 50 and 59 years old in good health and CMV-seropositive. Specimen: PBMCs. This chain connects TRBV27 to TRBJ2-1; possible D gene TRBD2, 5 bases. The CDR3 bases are TGTGCCAGCAGTTTTCGGGGATTGAGCAATGAGCAGTTCTTC. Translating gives CASSFRGLSNEQFF.